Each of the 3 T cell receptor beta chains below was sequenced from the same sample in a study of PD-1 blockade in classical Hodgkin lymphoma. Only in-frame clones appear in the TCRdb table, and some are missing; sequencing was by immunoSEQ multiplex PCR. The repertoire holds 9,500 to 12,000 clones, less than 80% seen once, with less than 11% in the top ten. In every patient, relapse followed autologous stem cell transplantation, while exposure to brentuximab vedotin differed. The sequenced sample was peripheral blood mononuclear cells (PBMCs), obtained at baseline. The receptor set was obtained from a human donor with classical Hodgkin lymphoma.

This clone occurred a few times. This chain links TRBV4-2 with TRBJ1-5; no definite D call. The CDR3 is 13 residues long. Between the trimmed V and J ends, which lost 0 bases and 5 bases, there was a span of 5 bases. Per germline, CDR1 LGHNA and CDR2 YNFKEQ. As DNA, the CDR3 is TGTGCCAGCAGCCAAGAACGTCATCAGCCCCAGCATTTT. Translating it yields CASSQERHQPQHF.

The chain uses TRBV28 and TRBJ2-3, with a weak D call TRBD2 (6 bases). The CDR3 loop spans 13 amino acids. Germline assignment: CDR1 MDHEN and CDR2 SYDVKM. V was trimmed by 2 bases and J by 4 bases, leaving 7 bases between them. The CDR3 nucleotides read TGTGCCAGCAGTTTACTAGCGCCAGATACGCAGTATTTT. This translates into CASSLLAPDTQYF.

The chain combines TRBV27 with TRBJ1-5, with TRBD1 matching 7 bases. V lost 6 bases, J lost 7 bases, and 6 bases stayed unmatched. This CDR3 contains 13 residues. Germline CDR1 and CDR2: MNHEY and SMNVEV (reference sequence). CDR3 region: CASRGQGEQPQHF. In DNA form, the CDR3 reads TGTGCCAGCAGAGGGCAGGGGGAACAGCCCCAGCATTTT.